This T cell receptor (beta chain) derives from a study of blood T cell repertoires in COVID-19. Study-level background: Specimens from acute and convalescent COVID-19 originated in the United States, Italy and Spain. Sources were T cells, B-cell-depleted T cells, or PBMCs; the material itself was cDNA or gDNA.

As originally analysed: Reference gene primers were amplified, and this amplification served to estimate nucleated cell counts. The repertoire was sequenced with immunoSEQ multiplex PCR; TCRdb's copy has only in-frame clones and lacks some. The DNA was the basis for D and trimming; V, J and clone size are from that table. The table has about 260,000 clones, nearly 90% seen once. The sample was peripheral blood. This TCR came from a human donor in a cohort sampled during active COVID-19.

For the CDR3, the DNA is TGTGCCTGGGGTACTGGAAACACCATATATTTT. It specifies CAWGTGNTIYF. The V gene is TRBV30, the J gene TRBJ1-3; no firm D call. The CDR3 consists of 11 residues. The germline gives CDR1 GTSNPN, CDR2 SVGIG (reference sequence). Trimming left V 5 bases short and J 2 bases short, with 4 bases between.